The 32 T cell receptor beta chains in this list originate from one sample, sequenced in a study of CD8 T cells in Susac syndrome. Reverse transcription used roughly 0.5 to 1 ug RNA and random hexamers. One entry per CDR3 protein, called by TCRdb with MiXCR from the immunoSEQ multiplex PCR reads. Here the sample spans roughly 150,000 distinct CDR3 sequences, 95% being singletons. The sequencing input was CD8+ T cells from PBMCs. These receptors originate from a human donor with Susac syndrome.

This rearrangement joins TRBV12-3 or TRBV12-4 to TRBJ2-1; perhaps TRBD1 as D (6 bases). There are 11 residues in the CDR3. V dropped 3 bases and J dropped 14 bases, with 11 bases sitting between them. The CDR3 nucleotides are TGTGCCAGCAGTTTCGAACAGGGAAAGTTCTTC. Protein: CASSFEQGKFF.

V usage is TRBV28 and J usage is TRBJ1-2; D unclear. The CDR3 contains 13 residues. V was shortened by 8 bases and J by 4 bases, with 14 bases between the two germline ends. The germline V gene has CDR1 MDHEN and CDR2 SYDVKM. The CDR3 DNA follows: TGTGCCAGCGGCCGCGGGCAAGGCTATGGCTACACCTTC. Translation: CASGRGQGYGYTF.

V and J are TRBV7-3 and TRBJ2-3; 7 bases fit TRBD2. J lost 0 bases, V lost 5 bases, and 5 bases had no gene match. The CDR3 length is 15 residues. Germline V CDR1 and CDR2: SGHTA, FQGTGA. Written as DNA, the CDR3 is TGTGCCAGCAGCCCTAGCGGCGCTAGCACAGATACGCAGTATTTT. It codes for CASSPSGASTDTQYF.

The rearrangement uses TRBV5-6 and TRBJ2-3; 9 bases fit TRBD2. The junction had 1 base not matched to a gene; V was cut back by 2 bases and J by 0 bases. CDR1 is SGHDT, CDR2 YYEEEE, per germline. The CDR3 has 15 amino acids. This chain's CDR3 is CASSFGLASTDTQYF. CDR3 bases: TGTGCCAGCAGCTTCGGACTAGCGAGCACAGATACGCAGTATTTT.

The CDR3 sequence is CASLVVSSYNEQFF. The CDR3 DNA follows: TGTGCCAGCCTTGTGGTAAGCTCCTACAATGAGCAGTTCTTC. V is TRBV18 and J is TRBJ2-1; D not certain. In germline, CDR1 is KGHSH, CDR2 LQKENI. The CDR3 has 14 residues. V was shortened by 8 bases and J by 0 bases, with 11 bases between the two germline ends.

The V call is TRBV27, the J call TRBJ1-2, with a tentative D call TRBD1 (6 bases). Trimming stripped 5 bases from V and 2 bases from J, with 18 bases between. Germline CDR1 and CDR2: MNHEY and SMNVEV (reference sequence). The CDR3 consists of 16 residues. CDR3 protein: CASSQGTRGINYGYTF. The CDR3 region has the DNA TGTGCCAGCAGTCAGGGGACCCGGGGAATCAACTATGGCTACACCTTC.

The sample holds a few counts of this clonotype. V usage is TRBV5-6 and J usage is TRBJ2-1; 8 positions agree with TRBD2. The CDR3 is 13 amino acids. Germline CDR1 reads SGHDT; CDR2 reads YYEEEE. The V segment lost 4 bases and the J segment 6 bases; nucleotides outside the gene matches: 3. This CDR3 is CASSPGGGNEQFF. CDR3 coding DNA: TGTGCCAGCAGCCCGGGGGGGGGCAATGAGCAGTTCTTC.

The chain has TRBV19 and TRBJ1-2; a weak D match, TRBD1 (5 bases). V was clipped by 4 bases and J by 5 bases, with 26 bases between them. The germline V gene has CDR1 LNHDA and CDR2 SQIVND (reference sequence). The CDR3 is made up of 18 amino acids. The CDR3 protein is CASSTPDSPGPLGYGYTF. CDR3 bases: TGTGCCAGTAGTACTCCAGACTCCCCGGGACCCCTCGGGTATGGCTACACCTTC.

The rearrangement joins TRBV30 to TRBJ1-5; D unresolved. The ends were cut back, 4 bases at V and 0 bases at J, with 10 bases in the middle. The CDR3 spans 14 residues. The germline V gene has CDR1 GTSNPN and CDR2 SVGIG (reference sequence). CDR3 amino acids: CAWTGADSNQPQHF. As DNA, the CDR3 is TGTGCCTGGACGGGAGCTGATAGCAATCAGCCCCAGCATTTT. The variable domain in full, completed from reference TRBV30 and TRBJ1-5, reads SQTIHQWPATLVQPVGSPLSLECTVEGTSNPNLYWYRQAAGRGLQLLFYSVGIGQISSEVPQNLSASRPQDRQFILSSKKLLLSDSGFYLCAWTGADSNQPQHFGDGTRLSIL.

The gene calls are TRBV12-3 or TRBV12-4 and TRBJ2-2; D is unclear. CDR3 size: 14 residues. Trimming stripped 6 bases from V and 5 bases from J, with 13 bases between. The CDR3 loop is CASSWGSQTGELFF. Here the CDR3 DNA reads TGTGCCAGCAGCTGGGGATCACAAACCGGGGAGCTGTTTTTT.

The genes are TRBV11-2 and TRBJ2-3; TRBD1 is a possible D gene (5 bases). V was shortened by 7 bases and J by 4 bases, with 21 bases between the two germline ends. The germline CDR1 and CDR2 sequences are SGHAT and FQNNGV. The CDR3 loop spans 16 amino acids. The CDR3: CASTNWGHQSSDTQYF. The CDR3 coding sequence is TGTGCCAGCACCAATTGGGGCCACCAAAGTTCAGATACGCAGTATTTT.

The chain employs TRBV7-8 and TRBJ2-1; TRBD2 aligns across 14 bases. The CDR3 is 18 amino acids. Germline assignment: CDR1 SGHVS and CDR2 FQNEAQ. Trimming at V came to 4 bases and at J to 0 bases, leaving 5 bases not matched to a gene. This CDR3 is CASSSGLAGVSSYNEQFF. The CDR3 nucleotides read TGTGCCAGCAGCTCGGGACTAGCGGGAGTGAGCTCCTACAATGAGCAGTTCTTC.

The V and J genes are TRBV29-1 and TRBJ2-1; 11 bases agree with TRBD2. The V segment lost 6 bases and the J segment 6 bases; nucleotides outside the gene matches: 7. The CDR3 extends over 14 amino acids. Germline V gene sequence: CDR1 SQVTM, CDR2 ANQGSEA. As DNA, the CDR3 is TGCAGCGTGGTACTAGCGGGAGTCGGCAATGAGCAGTTCTTC. It translates to CSVVLAGVGNEQFF.

This chain joins TRBV5-5 and TRBJ2-7; D unresolved. Trimming left V 3 bases short and J 3 bases short, with 10 bases between. CDR1 is SGHKS, CDR2 YYEKEE, per germline (reference sequence). The CDR3 runs 13 residues. CDR3 amino acids: CASSSPLIYEQYF. In DNA, the CDR3 is TGTGCCAGCAGCTCGCCCTTGATCTACGAGCAGTACTTC. Full variable domain (rest looked up from reference TRBV5-5 and TRBJ2-7): DAGVTQSPTHLIKTRGQQVTLRCSPISGHKSVSWYQQVLGQGPQFIFQYYEKEERGRGNFPDRFSARQFPNYSSELNVNALLLGDSALYLCASSSPLIYEQYFGPGTRLTVT.

The J gene is TRBJ2-1, the V gene TRBV11-3; D is possibly TRBD1 or TRBD2 (5 bases each). With 5 bases removed from V and 7 bases from J, the gap between germline ends came to 18 bases. This CDR3 spans 15 amino acids. Germline V lookup: CDR1 SGHNT, CDR2 YENEEA. The CDR3 is CASSTPGTVGNEQFF. The CDR3 nucleotides are TGTGCCAGCAGCACTCCCGGGACGGTTGGGAATGAGCAGTTCTTC.

CDR3 nucleotides: TGTGCCAGCAGCTTGGAGGGGGGTAACACTGAAGCTTTCTTT. Translating it yields CASSLEGGNTEAFF. V gene TRBV13 combines with J gene TRBJ1-1, with TRBD1 as a possible D gene (6 bases). The germline V and J ends were trimmed by 3 bases and 2 bases, with 10 bases remaining between them. The CDR3 runs 14 residues. Germline V CDR1 and CDR2: PRHDT, FYEKMQ (reference sequence). Combining the CDR3 with reference TRBV13 and TRBJ1-1 gives the whole variable domain AAGVIQSPRHLIKEKRETATLKCYPIPRHDTVYWYQQGPGQDPQFLISFYEKMQSDKGSIPDRFSAQQFSDYHSELNMSSLELGDSALYFCASSLEGGNTEAFFGQGTRLTVV.

V gene TRBV2 combines with J gene TRBJ1-1; D remains ambiguous. The germline gives CDR1 SNHLY, CDR2 FYNNEI. Trimming pared 3 bases from V and 0 bases from J, leaving 11 bases between. This CDR3 is built from 15 residues. The DNA for the CDR3 is TGTGCCAGCAGTGAGGCAGAGCTCATGAACACTGAAGCTTTCTTT. Translating gives CASSEAELMNTEAFF.

The V and J genes are TRBV20-1 and TRBJ2-3; 11 bases fit TRBD2. From germline, CDR1 is DFQATT and CDR2 SNEGSKA (reference sequence). After removal of 6 bases from V and 2 bases from J, the junction contained 10 bases not matched to a gene. The CDR3 consists of 16 residues. The CDR3 protein is CSAGDVSGRATDTQYF. The DNA of the CDR3 is TGCAGTGCGGGAGATGTTAGCGGGAGGGCCACAGATACGCAGTATTTT.

CDR3 residues: CASSLARNYGYTF. Written as DNA, the CDR3 is TGTGCCAGCAGCTTAGCCAGAAACTATGGCTACACCTTC. V and J are TRBV11-2 and TRBJ1-2; no firm D call. V shed 1 base and J shed 2 bases, with 5 bases lying between them. This CDR3 is built from 13 residues. Germline V lookup: CDR1 SGHAT, CDR2 FQNNGV. Using reference TRBV11-2 and TRBJ1-2 for the parts outside the CDR3, the full variable domain is EAGVAQSPRYKIIEKRQSVAFWCNPISGHATLYWYQQILGQGPKLLIQFQNNGVVDDSQLPKDRFSAERLKGVDSTLKIQPAKLEDSAVYLCASSLARNYGYTFGSGTRLTVV.

The J gene is TRBJ2-1, the V gene TRBV5-6, with D unclear. Trimming removed 3 bases at V and 9 bases at J, with 13 bases between. CDR3 length: 13 residues. In germline, CDR1 is SGHDT, CDR2 YYEEEE. The CDR3 loop is CASSSGPTIEQFF. The CDR3 DNA follows: TGTGCCAGCAGCTCCGGACCCACTATTGAGCAGTTCTTC.

This sequence joins TRBV27 and TRBJ2-7, with D maybe TRBD1 (6 bases). Germline CDR1 is MNHEY and CDR2 is SMNVEV (reference sequence). The CDR3 sequence is 12 residues long. The V gene lost 1 base and the J gene lost 7 bases, with 8 bases spanning the gap. CDR3 loop: CASSLWGTEQYF. CDR3 in DNA: TGTGCCAGCAGTTTATGGGGGACAGAGCAGTACTTC.

V gene TRBV6-2 or TRBV6-3 combines with J gene TRBJ2-6, with a weak D call TRBD2 (6 bases). The CDR3 sequence is 19 residues long. Germline loops: CDR1 MNHEY, CDR2 SVGEGT. Trimming stripped 0 bases from V and 0 bases from J, with 15 bases between. CDR3: CASSYSRGLAFSGANVLTF. The CDR3 DNA reads TGTGCCAGCAGTTACTCTAGGGGACTGGCCTTCTCTGGGGCCAACGTCCTGACTTTC.

The rearrangement uses TRBV2 and TRBJ2-1; 14 positions match TRBD2. Germline V CDR1 and CDR2: SNHLY, FYNNEI. Trimming cost V 4 bases and J 10 bases; bases outside gene matches: 9. This CDR3 contains 16 residues. The CDR3 DNA sequence: TGTGCCAGCAGTGCTCCGGGACTAGCGGGAGCACGGGAGCAGTTCTTC. It encodes CASSAPGLAGAREQFF.

This chain connects TRBV4-1 to TRBJ2-4; D not resolved. Trimming took off 1 base at V and 6 bases at J, with 7 bases between the two ends. The germline V gene encodes CDR1 MGHRA and CDR2 YSYEKL. CDR3 length: 13 amino acids. CDR3 coding DNA: TGCGCCAGCAGCCAAGTCGTAGCAAACATTCAGTACTTC. It is translated as CASSQVVANIQYF.

This rearrangement joins TRBV7-2 to TRBJ1-5; perhaps TRBD1 as D (5 bases). The V gene lost 3 bases and the J gene lost 3 bases, with 9 bases spanning the gap. This CDR3 contains 14 residues. Germline assignment: CDR1 SGHTA and CDR2 FQGNSA. CDR3 sequence reads: CASSLGVHNQPQHF. CDR3 coding DNA: TGTGCCAGCAGCTTGGGGGTGCACAATCAGCCCCAGCATTTT.

The rearrangement joins TRBV3-1 to TRBJ2-1, with D perhaps matching TRBD1 (6 bases). V was pared by 0 bases and J by 4 bases, with 13 bases between. The CDR3 length is 16 residues. CDR1 is LGHDT, CDR2 YNNKEL, per germline (reference sequence). CDR3 in DNA: TGTGCCAGCAGCCAAGATGGGGGCGAATCTTACAATGAGCAGTTCTTC. Amino acids: CASSQDGGESYNEQFF.

As concerns this clonotype: Its ends do not fully match the called genes, so a read error is possible. V is TRBV12-3 or TRBV12-4 and J is TRBJ2-5; D is uncertain. The CDR3 has 12 amino acids. CDR3 coding DNA: TGTGCCAGCAGTTTTGTCCAAAAGACCCAGTACTTC. Protein sequence: CASSFVQKTQYF.

The chain joins TRBV4-1 to TRBJ2-1; a possible D gene is TRBD2 (6 bases). This CDR3 has 16 amino acids. Trimming stripped 3 bases from V and 0 bases from J, with 12 bases between. Per germline, CDR1 MGHRA and CDR2 YSYEKL. The CDR3 sequence is CASSQEGRSSYNEQFF. The CDR3 bases are TGCGCCAGCAGCCAGGAGGGGCGGAGCTCCTACAATGAGCAGTTCTTC.

The chain couples TRBV7-4 to TRBJ2-1; D assignment may be TRBD1 or TRBD2 (5 bases each). Germline V gene data show CDR1 as SGHVT and CDR2 as SQSDAQ. V lost 5 bases, J lost 8 bases, and 13 bases lay in between. The CDR3 consists of 13 residues. The DNA of the CDR3 is TGTGCCAGCAGCGACACTAGGGGTCATGAGCAGTTCTTC. It translates to CASSDTRGHEQFF.

This chain joins TRBV7-2 and TRBJ2-7, with D possibly being TRBD2 (5 bases). This CDR3 has 14 amino acids. Trimming cost V 5 bases and J 6 bases, with 17 bases left between them. Germline V gene sequence: CDR1 SGHTA, CDR2 FQGNSA. In nucleotides, the CDR3 is TGTGCCAGCAGCACGGACTCGCCCAGGCCCGAGCAGTACTTC. This gives the protein CASSTDSPRPEQYF. Based on the CDR3 plus reference TRBV7-2 and TRBJ2-7, the full variable domain is GAGVSQSPSNKVTEKGKDVELRCDPISGHTALYWYRQSLGQGLEFLIYFQGNSAPDKSGLPSDRFSAERTGGSVSTLTIQRTQQEDSAVYLCASSTDSPRPEQYFGPGTRLTVT.

On this clonotype itself: Germline is not matched at one junction end, which may reflect a read error. The gene calls are TRBV20-1 and TRBJ2-1; D uncertain. Germline CDR1 reads DFQATT; CDR2 reads SNEGSKA (reference sequence). The CDR3 contains 8 residues. The CDR3 coding sequence is TGCAGTGCTAAGTCGACCGAATTC. Its protein product is CSAKSTEF.

This chain joins TRBV2 and TRBJ1-5; the D is unclear. The CDR3 loop spans 11 amino acids. The V end was cut by 10 bases, the J end by 3 bases, with 7 bases between. CDR1 and CDR2 from the germline V gene are SNHLY and FYNNEI. The CDR3 bases are TGTGCCACAGGAGCCAATCAGCCCCAGCATTTT. It yields the protein CATGANQPQHF.